This T cell receptor (beta chain) comes out of a study of CD8+CD57+ T cells in acquired aplastic anemia. At the level of the study: DNA from sorted CD4+ and CD8+ cells averaged 3.2 ug.

All sequencing subjects had displayed CD8+CD57+ cell expansion on flow cytometry. By the time of blood sampling, patients had still received no therapy. This clonotype was found many times. Its antigen is not known. Notes on the study in general: Significant differences in CD8+ Simpson's diversity were not observed between patients and controls. Patients and controls shared fewer than 30 CD8+ CDR3 sequences.

Trimming left V 2 bases short and J 5 bases short, with 12 bases between. Germline V CDR1 and CDR2: KGHDR, SFDVKD. The CDR3 has 15 amino acids. CDR3 and TCR beta VDJ profiling relied on genomic DNA as the template. MiXCR, run by TCRdb on the reads, gives a single entry per CDR3 protein. The sample holds about 150,000 distinct CDR3 sequences, approximately 52% seen once. The receptor was derived from a human donor with aplastic anemia. The sample consisted of sorted CD4+, CD8+, or CD8+CD57+ T cells (not recorded which) from PBMCs. V is TRBV24-1 and J is TRBJ1-5; weak D call: TRBD1 (6 bases). The CDR3 sequence: CATSDSGQGHQPQHF. The CDR3, as DNA: TGTGCCACCAGTGATTCGGGACAAGGGCATCAGCCCCAGCATTTT.